This TCR beta chain stems from a study of beta chain features in type 1 diabetes (dated by TCRdb to the late 2010s). Turning to the overall study: Patients and healthy donors did not differ in mean age, gender distribution, total cell number or subset yield. In the study, TCRB repertoires of sorted circulating CD4+ T cell subsets from recently diagnosed type 1 diabetes patients were compared with those of matched healthy donors. Regulatory and stem cell-like memory subsets were obtained from only 8 patients and about eight healthy donors, while naive and central memory subsets were obtained from all 30 or so donors. A total of about 110 million sorted cells were examined across all samples, and the number of cells per subset was strongly correlated with RNA yield.

At the junction V is shortened by 0 bases and J by 0 bases, with 18 bases in between. In the germline V gene, CDR1 corresponds to SGHTA and CDR2 to FQGTGA. The CDR3 starts with the cysteine, ends with the phenylalanine, and has 18 residues. Solely the CDR3 DNA is kept, with 54 bases framed from the first base. Broader findings and caveats from the paper: Shorter templates might have been favored by PCR, but patient and control samples were amplified and corrected together, so both groups would have been affected equally by any skew. At VDJ recombination sites, type 1 diabetes patients had fewer insertions and more deleted nucleotides, which implies abnormalities in thymic rearrangement. Naive, central memory and regulatory TCRB repertoires appeared to be more similar among patients than among healthy donors. Sequencing cDNA rather than genomic DNA could over-represent highly expressing activated cells, although activation and CD3 levels did not differ between groups. Only small numbers of individuals were included in the HLA sub-analyses, which left unresolved whether HLA type had any influence on TCRB rearrangement. In all four CD4+ subsets, TCRB CDR3 length was moderately but significantly shorter in type 1 diabetes patients.

Each donor gave one peripheral blood draw, approximately 0.11 L on average, collected into heparinised tubes. Naive, central memory, regulatory and stem cell-like memory CD4+ T cells were sorted on a BD FACSAria II using a panel including CD45RO, CCR7, CD25, CD127, CD95 and CD27. All sorted populations exceeded 95% purity. PBMCs were isolated right away by Lymphoprep density gradient centrifugation and were stained directly, without culture. So that batch effects would be minimized, each experiment stained and sorted samples in pairs, pairing one healthy donor with one patient. As concerns this clone: Its cognate antigen has yet to be identified. No quality values exist for individual bases; no much larger clone is one base distant.

The High Capacity cDNA Reverse Transcription Kit was used to reverse transcribe all of the isolated RNA, meaning that expressed TCRB transcripts were what got sequenced. Naive, central memory and regulatory T cell samples underwent deep immunoSEQ sequencing, averaging approximately 3.3 million total reads per sample. After sorted cells were lysed in RLT buffer, RNA was extracted with DNase-treated RNeasy Micro or Mini kits, with the choice depending on cell number. To prevent cross-contamination, each cell subset was processed individually, whereas patient and healthy donor samples were processed jointly. TCRB sequences were amplified from cDNA with the immunoSEQ multiplex PCR, producing 87-bp fragments spanning the CDR3 region. Amplicons were sequenced on the Illumina HiSeq platform. Processing in the source paper ran as follows. PCR bias was computationally corrected using synthetic template baselines, reads within Hamming distance 2 were collapsed, and singletons that could not be merged were discarded. Reads were aligned against IMGT to assign V, D and J genes, CDR3 length and insertions or deletions at six rearrangement sites. Clonotype counts were normalized to sorted cell number within each subset before computing true diversity and Gini coefficients with the tcR R package. The overlap coefficient, calculated on TCRB nucleotide sequences, was used to measure repertoire sharing. Out-of-frame TCRB sequences from naive cells were analyzed as a proxy for the pre-selection repertoire. Sourced from immuneACCESS, this table was stored by TCRdb with only in-frame sequences that have V and J called. A share of the clones is absent; for the studies checked, an unresolved V gene accounts for under half, and the remainder has no known explanation. V, J and clone size were drawn from that table, and D and trimming were deduced from the DNA. This sample is represented by 250,000 to 300,000 clones; roughly an eighth of them were singletons. 0.015% to 0.02% of the sample belongs to the ten largest clones.

The material sequenced was naive CD4+ T cells from blood. What the cell subset or site label conveys for this sample: true naive CD4+ T cells. The receptor chain draws on TRBV7-3 and TRBJ2-7, with TRBD2 as a weak D call on 6 bases. This TCR was sampled from a man aged 30 to 39 with type 1 diabetes. The CDR3 reads as follows: CASSLTGGVAGSSYEQYF. The nucleotides are TGTGCCAGCAGCTTAACGGGTGGCGTTGCGGGGAGCTCCTACGAGCAGTACTTC.